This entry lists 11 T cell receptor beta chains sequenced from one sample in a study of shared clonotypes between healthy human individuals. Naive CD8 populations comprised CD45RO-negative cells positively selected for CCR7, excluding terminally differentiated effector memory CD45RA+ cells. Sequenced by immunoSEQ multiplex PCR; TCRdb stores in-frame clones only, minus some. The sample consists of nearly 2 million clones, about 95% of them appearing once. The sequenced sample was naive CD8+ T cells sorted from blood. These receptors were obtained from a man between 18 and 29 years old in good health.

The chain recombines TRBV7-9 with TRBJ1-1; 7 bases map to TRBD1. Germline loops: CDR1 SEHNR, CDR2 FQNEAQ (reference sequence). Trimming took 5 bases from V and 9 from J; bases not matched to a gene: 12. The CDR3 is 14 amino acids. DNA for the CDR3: TGTGCCAGCAGCCCCAATGGAGGACAGGTACAAGCTTTCTTT. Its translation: CASSPNGGQVQAFF.

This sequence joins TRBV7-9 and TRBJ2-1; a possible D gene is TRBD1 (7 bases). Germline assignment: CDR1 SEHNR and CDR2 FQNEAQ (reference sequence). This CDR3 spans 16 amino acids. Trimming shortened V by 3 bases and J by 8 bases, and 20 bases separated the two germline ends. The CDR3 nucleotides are TGTGCCAGCAGCTTCCCGCGACAGGGAGGTGTAGATGAGCAGTTCTTC. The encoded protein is CASSFPRQGGVDEQFF.

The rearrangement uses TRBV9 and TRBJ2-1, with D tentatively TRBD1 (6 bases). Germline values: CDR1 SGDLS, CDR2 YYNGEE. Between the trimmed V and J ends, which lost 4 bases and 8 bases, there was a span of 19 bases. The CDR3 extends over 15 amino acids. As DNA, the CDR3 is TGTGCCAGCAGCCCCGGTCCGACAGGTAGAGATGAGCAGTTCTTC. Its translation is CASSPGPTGRDEQFF.

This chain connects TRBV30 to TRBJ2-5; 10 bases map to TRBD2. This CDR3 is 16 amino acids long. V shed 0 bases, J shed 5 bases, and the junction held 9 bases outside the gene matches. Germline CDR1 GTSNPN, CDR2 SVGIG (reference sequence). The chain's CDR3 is CAWSVLGAGGMETQYF. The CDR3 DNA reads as TGTGCCTGGAGTGTACTGGGAGCGGGAGGGATGGAGACCCAGTACTTC.

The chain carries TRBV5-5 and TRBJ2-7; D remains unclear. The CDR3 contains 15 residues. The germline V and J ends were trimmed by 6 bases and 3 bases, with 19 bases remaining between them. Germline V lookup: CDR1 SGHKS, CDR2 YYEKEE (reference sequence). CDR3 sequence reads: CASNDPLFPVYEQYF. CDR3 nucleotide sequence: TGTGCCAGCAACGACCCGCTTTTTCCCGTCTACGAGCAGTACTTC.

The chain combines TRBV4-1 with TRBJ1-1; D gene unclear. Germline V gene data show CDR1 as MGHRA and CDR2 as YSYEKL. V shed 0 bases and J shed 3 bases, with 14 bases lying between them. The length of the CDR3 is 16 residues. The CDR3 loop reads CASSQEGLTLYTEAFF. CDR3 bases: TGCGCCAGCAGCCAAGAAGGCCTAACTCTTTACACTGAAGCTTTCTTT.

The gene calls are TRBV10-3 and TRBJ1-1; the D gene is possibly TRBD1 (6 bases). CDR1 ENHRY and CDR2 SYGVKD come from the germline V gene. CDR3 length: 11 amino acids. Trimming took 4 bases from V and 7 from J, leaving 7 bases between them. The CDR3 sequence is CAISGDNEAFF. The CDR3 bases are TGTGCCATCAGTGGGGACAATGAAGCTTTCTTT.

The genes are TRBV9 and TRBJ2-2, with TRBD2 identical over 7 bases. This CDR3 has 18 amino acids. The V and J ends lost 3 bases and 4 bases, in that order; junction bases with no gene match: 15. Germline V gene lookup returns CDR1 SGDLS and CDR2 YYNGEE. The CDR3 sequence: CASSASGLGVFSTGELFF. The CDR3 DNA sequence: TGTGCCAGCAGCGCGAGTGGACTAGGTGTTTTCAGCACCGGGGAGCTGTTTTTT.

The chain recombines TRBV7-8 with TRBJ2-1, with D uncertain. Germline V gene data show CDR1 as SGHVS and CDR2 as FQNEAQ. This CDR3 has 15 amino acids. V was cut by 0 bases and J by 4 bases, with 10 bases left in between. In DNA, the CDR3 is TGTGCCAGCAGCTTAGCTCAGGCCCCGTACAATGAGCAGTTCTTC. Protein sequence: CASSLAQAPYNEQFF. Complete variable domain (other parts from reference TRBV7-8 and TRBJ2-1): GAGVSQSPRYKVAKRGQDVALRCDPISGHVSLFWYQQALGQGPEFLTYFQNEAQLDKSGLPSDRFFAERPEGSVSTLKIQRTQQEDSAVYLCASSLAQAPYNEQFFGPGTRLTVL.

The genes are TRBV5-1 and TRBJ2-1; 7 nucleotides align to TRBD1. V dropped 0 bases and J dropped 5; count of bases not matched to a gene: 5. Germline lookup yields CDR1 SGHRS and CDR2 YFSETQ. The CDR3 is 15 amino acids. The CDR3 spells CASSLAGGAHNEQFF. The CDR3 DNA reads TGCGCCAGCAGCTTGGCAGGGGGAGCCCACAATGAGCAGTTCTTC.

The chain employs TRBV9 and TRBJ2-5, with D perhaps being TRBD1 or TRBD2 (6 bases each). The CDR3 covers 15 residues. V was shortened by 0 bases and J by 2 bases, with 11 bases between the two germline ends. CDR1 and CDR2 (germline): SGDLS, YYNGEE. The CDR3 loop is CASSVVGGWQETQYF. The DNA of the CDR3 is TGTGCCAGCAGCGTAGTAGGGGGGTGGCAAGAGACCCAGTACTTC.